Sequencing of this TCR beta chain was carried out in a study of blood T cell repertoires in COVID-19. The CDR3 runs to 11 residues. CDR1 is SQVTM and CDR2 is ANQGSEA in the germline V gene. A note on this clone: An end of the junction differs from the germline gene, which may be a read error.

Assignment of participants to cohorts was predicated upon participant-reported clinical history. All recovered Cohort 3 donors got two negative PCRs, got clearance, or saw symptom resolution. Original processing notes: Nucleated cell number was recorded as an estimate derived from reference gene primer amplification. Libraries were prepared by immunoSEQ multiplex PCR; TCRdb keeps only in-frame clonotypes and omits some of them. For V, J and clone size, that table is used; D and trimming come from the DNA. Altogether a few hundred thousand clones are present, 85% to 90% being singletons, with the ten largest covering about 4%.

This sequence originates from a woman aged 25 to 39 who had recovered from COVID-19. The chain combines TRBV29-1 with TRBJ1-1; D unclear. The specimen sequenced was PBMCs or T cells enriched from blood (not recorded which). In DNA form, the CDR3 reads TGCAGCGCCGCTGTAGAGGCTATTATCGTGTTT. Its protein is CSAAVEAIIVF.